A single sample gave rise to the 19 T cell receptor beta chains below, sequenced in a study of OX40 agonist ivuxolimab in advanced cancers. The method was immunoSEQ multiplex PCR; TCRdb's version includes in-frame clones alone and lacks a portion of them. This table holds about 40,000 clones, more than 70% found once. The sample was CD4+ or CD8+ T cells sorted from blood, taken in a trial of the OX40 agonist ivuxolimab. These TCRs come from an adult with an advanced solid tumor such as melanoma, head and neck, liver or kidney cancer.

The chain has TRBV28 and TRBJ1-5; unclear D gene. V gave up 6 bases and J gave up 8 bases, with 11 bases separating them. Germline CDR1 and CDR2: MDHEN and SYDVKM. This CDR3 contains 12 residues. The CDR3 nucleotides are TGTGCCAGCAGACCTGACGTTAAGCCCCAGCATTTT. Amino acids: CASRPDVKPQHF.

Here the CDR3 DNA reads TGTGCCAGCAGCCAAGTAGCCGGGGCCGGGGCCAACGTCCTGACTTTC. Its translation: CASSQVAGAGANVLTF. The rearrangement joins TRBV14 to TRBJ2-6; D may correspond to TRBD1 or TRBD2 (5 bases each). V was shortened by 1 base and J by 4 bases, with 11 bases between the two germline ends. Germline V lookup: CDR1 SGHDN, CDR2 FVKESK. The CDR3 has 16 amino acids.

As regards this clone: The sample contains more than one DNA sequence encoding this CDR3. V usage is TRBV5-4 and J usage is TRBJ1-2, with D uncertain. Germline V gene data show CDR1 as SGHNT and CDR2 as YYREEE (reference sequence). V was trimmed by 0 bases and J by 8 bases, leaving 5 bases between them. The CDR3 consists of 11 residues. The CDR3, as DNA: TGTGCCAGCAGCTTGGGAGGGGGCTACACCTTC. Its protein is CASSLGGGYTF.

This chain joins TRBV5-1 and TRBJ1-6; 10 bases fit TRBD1. V lost 3 bases to trimming and J lost 13 bases; unmatched junction nucleotides: 10. CDR3 length: 15 residues. Germline V gene lookup returns CDR1 SGHRS and CDR2 YFSETQ. The CDR3 sequence is CASSSSGTGVDPLHF. The CDR3 coding sequence is TGCGCCAGCAGCTCTTCTGGGACAGGGGTTGACCCCCTCCACTTT.

The chain has TRBV5-5 and TRBJ1-2; a weak D match, TRBD1 (6 bases). Trimming left V 4 bases short and J 6 bases short, with 16 bases between. The CDR3 runs 14 residues. Germline CDR1 SGHKS, CDR2 YYEKEE (reference sequence). CDR3 in amino acids: CASSLATGFDGYTF. The CDR3 DNA reads TGTGCCAGCAGCCTCGCAACAGGGTTTGATGGCTACACCTTC. Variable domain in full (rest from reference TRBV5-5 and TRBJ1-2): DAGVTQSPTHLIKTRGQQVTLRCSPISGHKSVSWYQQVLGQGPQFIFQYYEKEERGRGNFPDRFSARQFPNYSSELNVNALLLGDSALYLCASSLATGFDGYTFGSGTRLTVV.

This clone came up a few times. In DNA, the CDR3 is TGTGCCAGCAGTTTCGGCGAACGGATACAAGAGACCCAGTACTTC. It translates to CASSFGERIQETQYF. The chain employs TRBV28 and TRBJ2-5; D call uncertain. The V gene's germline CDR1 is MDHEN and CDR2 SYDVKM. V shed 3 bases and J shed 2 bases, with 13 bases lying between them. The CDR3 has 15 amino acids.

On this clone: Other DNA sequences from this sample encode an identical CDR3 as well. This chain's CDR3 is CASSQAGTENTDTQYF. CDR3 DNA: TGCGCCAGCAGCCAAGCTGGGACTGAGAACACGGATACGCAGTATTTT. J is TRBJ2-3 and V is TRBV4-3, with D tentatively TRBD2 (6 bases). The CDR3 runs to 16 residues. V was trimmed by 1 base and J by 6 bases, leaving 17 bases between them. The germline gives CDR1 LGHNA, CDR2 YSLEER.

The V call is TRBV7-9, the J call TRBJ1-6; unclear D gene. Trimming left V 3 bases short and J 9 bases short, with 6 bases between. The CDR3 extends over 12 amino acids. Germline CDR1 SEHNR, CDR2 FQNEAQ (reference sequence). The CDR3 here is CASSLGGSPLHF. CDR3 nucleotide sequence: TGTGCCAGCAGCTTGGGAGGTTCACCCCTCCACTTT. Full variable domain (missing parts from reference TRBV7-9 and TRBJ1-6): DTGVSQNPRHKITKRGQNVTFRCDPISEHNRLYWYRQTLGQGPEFLTYFQNEAQLEKSRLLSDRFSAERPKGSFSTLEIQRTEQGDSAMYLCASSLGGSPLHFGNGTRLTVT.

This rearrangement joins TRBV5-5 to TRBJ1-1; no firm D call. V lost 2 bases and J lost 0, with 11 bases in between. The V gene's germline CDR1 is SGHKS and CDR2 YYEKEE (reference sequence). The CDR3 runs to 15 residues. The CDR3 region is CASSFLMPVNTEAFF. CDR3 nucleotides: TGTGCCAGCAGCTTCTTGATGCCAGTGAACACTGAAGCTTTCTTT.

The genes are TRBV5-3 and TRBJ2-7; 9 bases agree with TRBD1. TRBV5-3 is annotated as an ORF whose role is uncertain. V lost 0 bases to trimming and J lost 3 bases; unmatched junction nucleotides: 4. The CDR3 covers 15 residues. The CDR3 protein is CARSLVTGGIYEQYF. DNA for the CDR3: TGTGCCAGAAGCTTGGTTACAGGGGGCATCTACGAGCAGTACTTC.

This chain links TRBV25-1 with TRBJ1-1; no clear D. The ends were cut back, 5 bases at V and 0 bases at J, with 13 bases in the middle. The germline V gene has CDR1 MGHDK and CDR2 SYGVNS. This CDR3 has 15 amino acids. The CDR3 sequence: CASSQYGLLNTEAFF. The DNA of the CDR3 is TGTGCCAGCAGTCAGTATGGTTTGCTGAACACTGAAGCTTTCTTT.

This sequence joins TRBV7-9 and TRBJ2-5; 12 positions agree with TRBD1. CDR1 is SEHNR, CDR2 FQNEAQ, per germline (reference sequence). The CDR3 runs 18 residues. The V segment lost 1 base and the J segment 5 bases; nucleotides outside the gene matches: 11. This chain's CDR3 is CASSLGLRDRGRGETQYF. The CDR3 bases are TGTGCCAGCAGCTTAGGCCTACGGGACAGGGGGCGCGGGGAGACCCAGTACTTC.

The CDR3 DNA is TGCGCCAGCAGCTTGGAGGTTCCCGTCTACGAGCAGTACTTC. Its protein product is CASSLEVPVYEQYF. V usage is TRBV5-1 and J usage is TRBJ2-7; D uncertain. The CDR3 length is 14 residues. CDR1 is SGHRS, CDR2 YFSETQ, per germline. V lost 0 bases and J lost 3, with 10 bases in between.

V and J are TRBV7-2 and TRBJ2-5; 7 positions match TRBD1. This CDR3 has 15 residues. V gave up 4 bases and J gave up 0 bases; unmatched junction bases: 5. In germline, CDR1 is SGHTA, CDR2 FQGNSA. The DNA of the CDR3 is TGTGCCAGCAGCTCCCCGGGACAGAACCAAGAGACCCAGTACTTC. This sequence encodes CASSSPGQNQETQYF. Using reference TRBV7-2 and TRBJ2-5 for the parts outside the CDR3, the full variable domain is GAGVSQSPSNKVTEKGKDVELRCDPISGHTALYWYRQSLGQGLEFLIYFQGNSAPDKSGLPSDRFSAERTGGSVSTLTIQRTQQEDSAVYLCASSSPGQNQETQYFGPGTRLLVL.

V is TRBV9 and J is TRBJ1-1; a possible D gene is TRBD1 (5 bases). Trimming removed 0 bases from V and 0 bases from J, with 9 bases in between. CDR1 and CDR2 (germline): SGDLS, YYNGEE. The CDR3 loop spans 15 amino acids. CDR3: CASSVAAGLNTEAFF. CDR3 sequence (DNA): TGTGCCAGCAGCGTAGCTGCGGGACTGAACACTGAAGCTTTCTTT.

The chain carries TRBV6-5 and TRBJ2-7, with no clear D. CDR1 MNHEY and CDR2 SVGAGI come from the germline V gene. The CDR3 contains 13 residues. The ends were cut back, 1 base at V and 1 base at J, with 5 bases in the middle. This CDR3 is CASSYLGSYEQYV. The CDR3 DNA reads as TGTGCCAGCAGTTACTTGGGGTCCTACGAGCAGTACGTC.

The V gene is TRBV9, the J gene TRBJ2-2; 9 nucleotides line up with TRBD2. There are 18 residues in the CDR3. Germline CDR1 is SGDLS and CDR2 is YYNGEE. V lost 2 bases and J lost 2; bases outside the gene matches: 10. CDR3 region: CASSVELRAGGNTGELFF. In DNA form, the CDR3 reads TGTGCCAGCAGCGTGGAGCTCCGAGCGGGGGGTAACACCGGGGAGCTGTTTTTT.

The chain recombines TRBV5-1 with TRBJ1-2; 7 bases align to TRBD1. Looked up from germline, CDR1 is SGHRS and CDR2 is YFSETQ. CDR3 length: 16 residues. J lost 2 bases, V lost 5 bases, and 12 bases had no gene match. Here the CDR3 DNA reads TGCGCCAGCAGGTGGTCCGGACAGGACCCCAACTATGGCTACACCTTC. Its translation is CASRWSGQDPNYGYTF.

The V call is TRBV11-2, the J call TRBJ2-1; possible D gene TRBD2, 5 bases. The V end was cut by 5 bases, the J end by 6 bases, with 11 bases between. The germline CDR1 and CDR2 sequences are SGHAT and FQNNGV. This CDR3 has 13 residues. The CDR3 region has the DNA TGTGCCAGCAGCCCGAGGGTTATCAATGAGCAGTTCTTC. Its protein is CASSPRVINEQFF.